The 22 T cell receptor beta chains below were found in one sample sequenced in a study of blood T cell repertoires in COVID-19. Only in-frame clones appear in the TCRdb table, and some are missing; sequencing was by immunoSEQ multiplex PCR. This table has 55,000 to 75,000 clones, approximately 82% appearing once. The material sequenced was peripheral blood. The receptors come from a human donor in a cohort sampled during active COVID-19.

The V and J genes are TRBV3-1 (or the pseudogene TRBV3-2) and TRBJ1-6, with D tentatively TRBD1 (6 bases). Looked up from germline, CDR1 is LGHDT and CDR2 is YNNKEL (reference sequence). This CDR3 spans 19 amino acids. The ends were cut back, 4 bases at V and 0 bases at J, with 19 bases in the middle. CDR3 amino acids: CASSRFRNRASSYNSPLHF. The CDR3 DNA follows: TGTGCCAGCAGCCGGTTTAGAAACAGGGCAAGCTCCTATAATTCACCCCTCCACTTT.

This clone has just a few counts. The chain uses TRBV6-1 and TRBJ2-7; TRBD2 might be the D (5 bases). Germline CDR1 MNHNS, CDR2 SASEGT. This CDR3 comprises 16 residues. V shed 2 bases and J shed 3 bases, with 17 bases lying between them. DNA of the CDR3: TGTGCCAGCAGTGAACGGGCTGGCGTCGAGGGCTACGAGCAGTACTTC. Translation gives CASSERAGVEGYEQYF.

There are a few counts of this clone. The rearrangement uses TRBV13 and TRBJ2-1; a weak D match, TRBD2 (6 bases). The V gene's germline CDR1 is PRHDT and CDR2 FYEKMQ (reference sequence). Deletions cut 3 bases from V and 0 bases from J, with 18 bases between. The CDR3 runs 18 residues. The CDR3 region is CASSFDLAVGVSYNEQFF. The DNA for the CDR3 is TGTGCCAGCAGCTTTGATTTAGCGGTGGGTGTCTCCTACAATGAGCAGTTCTTC.

The gene calls are TRBV7-9 and TRBJ2-1, with TRBD2 matching over 10 bases. Germline CDR1 SEHNR, CDR2 FQNEAQ (reference sequence). The CDR3 spans 14 residues. The trim removed 5 bases at V and 5 bases at J, leaving 3 bases unmatched. CDR3 sequence: CASSISGGNNEQFF. Here the CDR3 DNA reads TGTGCCAGCAGCATTAGCGGGGGGAACAATGAGCAGTTCTTC.

The V call is TRBV5-8, the J call TRBJ2-7; tentative D call: TRBD1 (6 bases). The V gene's germline CDR1 is SGHTS and CDR2 YDEGEE. The germline V and J ends were trimmed by 5 bases and 5 bases, with 20 bases remaining between them. This CDR3 contains 15 residues. The DNA of the CDR3 is TGTGCCAGCAGACCTTCTACAGGGATAAGGAACGAGCAGTACTTC. Protein sequence: CASRPSTGIRNEQYF.

Comment on this clone: The junction departs from the called germline gene at one end, perhaps through a read error. The rearrangement uses TRBV19 and TRBJ2-7; 7 bases match TRBD1. Germline V gene sequence: CDR1 LNHDA, CDR2 SQIVND (reference sequence). The CDR3 covers 11 residues. CDR3 nucleotides: TGTGCCAGTAGTAGTCCGGGACAGCCCAACTTC. This sequence encodes CASSSPGQPNF.

The gene calls are TRBV7-9 and TRBJ2-7; possibly TRBD1 for D (6 bases). CDR3 length equals 14 residues. V was shortened by 5 bases and J by 4 bases, with 15 bases between the two germline ends. Germline V gene data show CDR1 as SEHNR and CDR2 as FQNEAQ (reference sequence). CDR3 sequence: CASSPRGPPYEQYF. As DNA, the CDR3 is TGTGCCAGCAGCCCCAGGGGTCCCCCTTACGAGCAGTACTTC.

This clone was found once. The rearrangement links TRBV19 to TRBJ1-4, with D possibly being TRBD1 (5 bases). CDR3 size: 16 residues. The V end was cut by 7 bases, the J end by 8 bases, with 23 bases between. CDR1 is LNHDA and CDR2 is SQIVND in the germline V gene (reference sequence). The CDR3 region is CASTDKKGSLGEKLFF. In nucleotides, the CDR3 is TGTGCCAGTACCGATAAGAAGGGGTCCTTGGGCGAAAAACTGTTTTTT. The variable domain in full, with the rest retrieved from reference TRBV19 and TRBJ1-4, is DGGITQSPKYLFRKEGQNVTLSCEQNLNHDAMYWYRQDPGQGLRLIYYSQIVNDFQKGDIAEGYSVSREKKESFPLTVTSAQKNPTAFYLCASTDKKGSLGEKLFFGSGTQLSVL.

The chain uses TRBV4-2 and TRBJ2-7, with 7 nucleotides matching TRBD1. The CDR3 is made up of 16 amino acids. The V segment lost 4 bases and the J segment 6 bases; nucleotides outside the gene matches: 15. CDR1 and CDR2 from the germline V gene are LGHNA and YNFKEQ. The CDR3 nucleotides are TGTGCCAGCAGCCCGAATCTGGTACAGGGGTTTGCCGAGCAGTACTTC. Amino acid sequence: CASSPNLVQGFAEQYF.

This rearrangement joins TRBV6-5 to TRBJ1-6, with TRBD1 as a possible D gene (5 bases). The germline CDR1 and CDR2 sequences are MNHEY and SVGAGI. This CDR3 has 14 residues. V was cut by 6 bases and J by 11 bases, with 17 bases left in between. The CDR3 nucleotides are TGTGCCAGCAGCGTACAGGCCCCCCGCGCACCCCTCCACTTT. As protein: CASSVQAPRAPLHF.

The sample holds one count of this clone. V gene TRBV18 combines with J gene TRBJ1-1; D call uncertain. V was trimmed by 2 bases and J by 4 bases, leaving 11 bases between them. CDR3 length: 14 residues. Germline CDR1 KGHSH, CDR2 LQKENI. The CDR3 here is CASSPRSESTEAFF. CDR3 coding DNA: TGTGCCAGCTCACCAAGAAGCGAGAGCACTGAAGCTTTCTTT. Based on the CDR3 plus reference TRBV18 and TRBJ1-1, the full variable domain is NAGVMQNPRHLVRRRGQEARLRCSPMKGHSHVYWYRQLPEEGLKFMVYLQKENIIDESGMPKERFSAEFPKEGPSILRIQQVVRGDSAAYFCASSPRSESTEAFFGQGTRLTVV.

The CDR3 loop is CASRRGEIYNEQFF. CDR3 nucleotides: TGTGCCAGCAGGCGGGGGGAAATCTACAATGAGCAGTTCTTC. This chain uses TRBV2 with TRBJ2-1; 8 nucleotides line up with TRBD2. Germline assignment: CDR1 SNHLY and CDR2 FYNNEI. The CDR3 totals 14 residues. V was pared by 6 bases and J by 3 bases, with 4 bases of the junction left unmatched.

The genes are TRBV7-9 and TRBJ2-3; 7 nucleotides match TRBD2. Germline V gene data show CDR1 as SEHNR and CDR2 as FQNEAQ (reference sequence). Trimming removed 4 bases from V and 4 bases from J; junction bases left unmatched: 5. The CDR3 runs to 14 residues. This CDR3 is CASSSGGSSDTQYF. The CDR3 region has the DNA TGTGCCAGCAGCTCGGGCGGGAGCTCAGATACGCAGTATTTT.

The V and J genes are TRBV4-1 and TRBJ1-5; TRBD1 matches at 7 bases. The V gene's germline CDR1 is MGHRA and CDR2 YSYEKL. V dropped 4 bases and J dropped 0; count of bases not matched to a gene: 3. The CDR3 has 15 residues. The CDR3 loop is CASSRGQVSNQPQHF. CDR3 DNA: TGCGCCAGCAGCCGCGGACAGGTTAGCAATCAGCCCCAGCATTTT.

The J gene is TRBJ1-1, the V gene TRBV11-1, with D possibly being TRBD1 (6 bases). There are 15 residues in the CDR3. Trimming removed 5 bases at V and 4 bases at J, with 17 bases between. CDR1 and CDR2 (germline): SGHAT, FQDESV (reference sequence). DNA of the CDR3: TGTGCCAGCAGCCTAAGACAGGCTGGTAGCACTGAAGCTTTCTTT. Protein product: CASSLRQAGSTEAFF. Supplemented by reference TRBV11-1 and TRBJ1-1, the full variable domain reads EAEVAQSPRYKITEKSQAVAFWCDPISGHATLYWYRQILGQGPELLVQFQDESVVDDSQLPKDRFSAERLKGVDSTLKIQPAELGDSAMYLCASSLRQAGSTEAFFGQGTRLTVV.

The chain recombines TRBV27 with TRBJ2-5; 10 bases map to TRBD1. The V gene end was trimmed by 8 bases and the J gene end by 5 bases; junction bases not matched to a gene: 5. The length of the CDR3 is 13 residues. Germline values: CDR1 MNHEY, CDR2 SMNVEV (reference sequence). The CDR3 spells CASYDRGRETQYF. CDR3 nucleotides: TGTGCCAGCTACGACAGGGGGCGTGAGACCCAGTACTTC.

V gene TRBV21-1 combines with J gene TRBJ2-4; the table's D call, TRBD2, was not checked against the DNA. TRBV21-1 is tagged as a pseudogene. The CDR3 loop spans 18 amino acids. CDR3 residues: CASSSRPLAGPAKNIQYF. For the CDR3, the DNA is TGTGCCAGCAGCTCTAGGCCTCTAGCGGGACCCGCCAAAAACATTCAGTACTTC.

The rearrangement uses TRBV2 and TRBJ2-7; a possible D gene is TRBD1 (5 bases). Between the trimmed V and J ends, which lost 5 bases and 2 bases, there was a span of 16 bases. CDR1 SNHLY and CDR2 FYNNEI come from the germline V gene. This CDR3 is built from 15 residues. CDR3 amino acids: CASSHAGQAPYEQYF. CDR3 sequence (DNA): TGTGCCAGCAGTCACGCCGGACAAGCCCCCTACGAGCAGTACTTC.

This chain uses TRBV27 with TRBJ2-7, with D possibly being TRBD2 (7 bases). The CDR3 spans 16 residues. V lost 2 bases and J lost 2, with 16 bases in between. CDR1 is MNHEY and CDR2 is SMNVEV in the germline V gene (reference sequence). Here the CDR3 reads CASSLLVQGRAYEQYF. The CDR3 nucleotides are TGTGCCAGCAGTTTACTCGTCCAGGGGAGGGCCTACGAGCAGTACTTC.

The V gene is TRBV18, the J gene TRBJ2-7; 9 bases match TRBD1. The junction had 2 bases not matched to a gene; V was cut back by 3 bases and J by 2 bases. This CDR3 is built from 14 residues. The germline V gene encodes CDR1 KGHSH and CDR2 LQKENI. CDR3 coding DNA: TGTGCCAGCTCACCGGGACAGGGTACCTACGAGCAGTACTTC. Translating it yields CASSPGQGTYEQYF.

This rearrangement joins TRBV12-5 to TRBJ2-5, with D maybe TRBD1 (5 bases). CDR3 length: 13 residues. V gave up 6 bases and J gave up 5 bases, with 13 bases separating them. Germline CDR1 is LGHNT and CDR2 is FRNRAP. In DNA, the CDR3 is TGTGCTAGTGGCGCAGGGATGTGGGAGACCCAGTACTTC. It specifies CASGAGMWETQYF.

As DNA, the CDR3 is TGCAGCGTTGGCTCGCGGGGGTCGACTAATGAAAAACTGTTTTTT. Translated: CSVGSRGSTNEKLFF. This chain uses TRBV29-1 with TRBJ1-4; a weak D match, TRBD1 (5 bases). Germline-derived CDR1 and CDR2 are SQVTM and ANQGSEA. V was clipped by 4 bases and J by 2 bases, with 14 bases between them. This CDR3 has 15 residues.